A single TCR beta chain is shown here with its context. Antigen specificity is unknown. This entry belongs to a study of shared clonotypes between healthy human individuals. Study as a whole: Three plates each covered CD4 naive and memory; CD8 naive two, CD8 memory one. Notes on the study in general: Genetic and exposure-history diversity was limited by the few donors. Relative to clonotypes present in all four donors, those not shared had lower generation probabilities.

Selected positively for CCR7 and CD45RO-negative, naive CD8 cells excluded terminally differentiated effector memory CD45RA+ cells. Deep-level assay runs were performed. Method: immunoSEQ multiplex PCR; TCRdb's copy keeps in-frame clones and lacks some. The sample consists of about 2 million clones, about 95% of them appearing once. The V segment lost 2 bases and the J segment 2 bases; nucleotides outside the gene matches: 0. Germline V gene data show CDR1 as MGHRA and CDR2 as YSYEKL. The CDR3 spans 15 residues. Material: naive CD8+ T cells sorted from blood. This chain links TRBV4-1 with TRBJ2-7, with 13 positions matching TRBD2. The clonotype comes from a man aged 18 to 29 in good health. The CDR3 nucleotides read TGCGCCAGCAGCCAAACTAGCGGGAGGGCCTACGAGCAGTACTTC. As protein: CASSQTSGRAYEQYF.